This note documents a single T cell receptor (beta chain) sequence. The sample is drawn from a study of early T cells in non-severe SARS-CoV-2 infection. MiXCR, applied by TCRdb to the 5' RACE reads, yields one record per CDR3 protein. Here the sample spans about 110,000 distinct CDR3 sequences, 9% to 13% being singletons. Germline assignment: CDR1 SGHTA and CDR2 FQGNSA. There are 20 residues in the CDR3. J gave up 8 bases and V 5 bases, and 24 bases lay outside the gene matches. The V call is TRBV7-2, the J call TRBJ2-1; 10 bases agree with TRBD2. The sequence came from an adult who was a healthcare worker with PCR-confirmed SARS-CoV-2 infection or an uninfected control (not recorded which). Sequencing was done on a sample of whole blood. The CDR3 region is CASSPGWSASGSRGGDEQFF. The CDR3 region has the DNA TGTGCCAGCAGCCCCGGATGGTCGGCTAGCGGGAGTAGGGGTGGAGATGAGCAGTTCTTC.